This T cell receptor beta chain was recovered during a study of tumor-infiltrating lymphocytes in primary liver carcinoma. General study points: Only around 7.5-25% of top clones occurred in all five tumor regions.

Of note for this clonotype: The antigen remains unidentified.

TCR beta cDNA came from about 450 ng total RNA, primed with a constant-region primer. Library construction for TCR beta comprised three nested multiplex PCR rounds performed with slightly modified ARM-PCR. The two initial PCR rounds, roughly 9 cycles each, used TRBV1-TRBV30 forward and C-beta reverse primers. TCRdb used MiXCR to reprocess the multiplex PCR reads, holding one entry per CDR3 protein. The sample shows 44,000 or so distinct CDR3 sequences, less than 85% of them seen only once. The study co-extracted DNA and RNA from 20-30 mg of unsorted bulk tissue. The CDR3 covers 16 residues. V lost 6 bases and J 0 bases, leaving 17 bases between the germline ends. In germline, CDR1 is MNHNS, CDR2 SASEGT.

This TCR was recovered from a man aged 40-50 years with primary liver carcinoma and hepatitis B virus infection. The V call is TRBV6-1, the J call TRBJ1-2; no reliable D call. What was sequenced was liver tumor tissue from sampling region 5. Subset noted: tumor region T5, tumor centre. The CDR3 loop is CASRTRTGASNYGYTF. The CDR3, as DNA: TGTGCCAGCAGGACCCGGACTGGAGCTTCTAACTATGGCTACACCTTC.